Listed here are 22 T cell receptor beta chains from one sample, sequenced in a study of human T cells and chemical hapten exposure. Indicated time point: patch test 1, 2 weeks after DPC sensitization. Treatment: therapeutic diphenylcyclopropenone sensitization with weekly scalp DPC. A single record per CDR3 protein comes from TCRdb applying MiXCR to the RACE reads. The sample carries around 120,000 distinct CDR3 sequences, around 15% recorded once. Here the sequenced sample was whole blood, taken in connection with sensitization to the hapten diphenylcyclopropenone (DPC). The receptor source for this set is a man younger than 35 with alopecia areata. Some clones in this sample may be carry-over from other donors' samples.

A few counts support this clonotype. This chain connects TRBV10-3 to TRBJ1-2, with D hard to call. The CDR3 runs 13 residues. The V gene's germline CDR1 is ENHRY and CDR2 SYGVKD. V was shortened by 6 bases and J by 8 bases, with 16 bases between the two germline ends. DNA of the CDR3: TGTGCCATCAGCGACGCCAAAAAAGGCGGCTACACCTTC. This translates into CAISDAKKGGYTF.

DNA of the CDR3: TGTGCCAGCAGTGAACGTTTGACAAGCAAATCACCCCTCCACTTT. It is translated as CASSERLTSKSPLHF. The chain links TRBV25-1 to TRBJ1-6; D is undetermined. V was pared by 2 bases and J by 10 bases, with 15 bases between. The CDR3 has 15 amino acids. Germline V gene sequence: CDR1 MGHDK, CDR2 SYGVNS. The complete variable domain, with remaining parts taken from reference TRBV25-1 and TRBJ1-6, reads EADIYQTPRYLVIGTGKKITLECSQTMGHDKMYWYQQDPGMELHLIHYSYGVNSTEKGDLSSESTVSRIRTEHFPLTLESARPSHTSQYLCASSERLTSKSPLHFGNGTRLTVT.

The chain carries TRBV2 and TRBJ2-3; the match to TRBD2 covers 9 bases. This CDR3 has 16 amino acids. V dropped 4 bases and J dropped 2; count of bases not matched to a gene: 7. Germline CDR1 and CDR2: SNHLY and FYNNEI. The CDR3 DNA reads TGTGCCAGCAGTGTTCTGGCGGGGGGGATCACAGATACGCAGTATTTT. The encoded protein is CASSVLAGGITDTQYF. Together with reference TRBV2 and TRBJ2-3, the CDR3 gives the full variable domain: EPEVTQTPSHQVTQMGQEVILRCVPISNHLYFYWYRQILGQKVEFLVSFYNNEISEKSEIFDDQFSVERPDGSNFTLKIRSTKLEDSAMYFCASSVLAGGITDTQYFGPGTRLTVL.

This clonotype occurred a few times. This chain links TRBV5-1 with TRBJ1-2; possibly TRBD1 for D (5 bases). CDR1 and CDR2 (germline): SGHRS, YFSETQ. Trimming shortened V by 4 bases and J by 4 bases, and 17 bases separated the two germline ends. This CDR3 contains 15 residues. CDR3 sequence (DNA): TGCGCCAGCAGCCCCGACAGCTTGGGGGTCTATGGCTACACCTTC. Protein: CASSPDSLGVYGYTF.

The V gene is TRBV7-8, the J gene TRBJ1-6, with D perhaps matching TRBD1 (6 bases). This CDR3 has 13 residues. Germline values: CDR1 SGHVS, CDR2 FQNEAQ. The V and J ends lost 7 bases and 5 bases respectively, with 9 bases between them. CDR3 region: CASKTGHNSPLHF. The CDR3 nucleotides are TGTGCCAGCAAGACAGGCCATAATTCACCCCTCCACTTT.

The chain has TRBV5-4 and TRBJ2-3; no reliable D call. This CDR3 has 15 residues. V gave up 0 bases and J gave up 1 base, with 9 bases separating them. Germline CDR1 is SGHNT and CDR2 is YYREEE (reference sequence). The CDR3 sequence: CASSLAYQGTDTQYF. In DNA, the CDR3 is TGTGCCAGCAGCTTGGCCTACCAGGGCACAGATACGCAGTATTTT.

The gene calls are TRBV29-1 and TRBJ2-2; D is uncertain. CDR3 length: 11 residues. The V end lost 6 bases, the J end lost 3 bases, and 5 bases lay between the germline ends. Germline lookup yields CDR1 SQVTM and CDR2 ANQGSEA. Here the CDR3 reads CSVRYTGELFF. CDR3 sequence (DNA): TGCAGCGTCCGATACACCGGGGAGCTGTTTTTT.

This chain uses TRBV7-3 with TRBJ2-3; the match to TRBD2 covers 10 bases. Per the germline V gene, CDR1 is SGHTA and CDR2 is FQGTGA. With V trimmed by 0 bases and J by 3 bases, 9 bases remained unmatched. The CDR3 is 18 amino acids. The CDR3 coding sequence is TGTGCCAGCAGCTTAACTCCTTTAGCTAGCGGGGGAACAGATACGCAGTATTTT. Amino acid sequence: CASSLTPLASGGTDTQYF. The variable domain in full, completed from reference TRBV7-3 and TRBJ2-3, reads GAGVSQTPSNKVTEKGKYVELRCDPISGHTALYWYRQSLGQGPEFLIYFQGTGAADDSGLPNDRFFAVRPEGSVSTLKIQRTERGDSAVYLCASSLTPLASGGTDTQYFGPGTRLTVL.

A word on this clonotype: Mismatch with germline at one junction end may stem from a read error. The rearrangement uses TRBV29-1 and TRBJ2-3, with a weak D call TRBD1 (6 bases). Per germline, CDR1 SQVTM and CDR2 ANQGSEA. The CDR3 is 16 residues long. CDR3 residues: CSVEEGGWGHPDTQYF. For the CDR3, the DNA is TGCAGCGTTGAAGAAGGCGGCTGGGGGCACCCGGATACGCAGTATTTC.

The V call is TRBV29-1, the J call TRBJ2-1; 7 positions match TRBD2. With 4 bases clipped from V and 0 bases from J, the junction kept 3 bases outside the gene matches. The CDR3 is 14 residues long. Germline CDR1 and CDR2: SQVTM and ANQGSEA. In nucleotides, the CDR3 is TGCAGCGTTGGGGGGGGAAGCTCCTACAATGAGCAGTTCTTC. Its protein is CSVGGGSSYNEQFF.

This clonotype has just a few counts. This chain uses TRBV5-4 with TRBJ2-1; 7 positions agree with TRBD1. Germline values: CDR1 SGHNT, CDR2 YYREEE (reference sequence). Trimming at V came to 4 bases and at J to 5 bases, leaving 9 bases not matched to a gene. This CDR3 has 15 residues. CDR3 sequence (DNA): TGTGCCAGCAGCGCTTTCGACAGGGCGGACAATGAGCAGTTCTTC. Translating gives CASSAFDRADNEQFF.

J is TRBJ2-1 and V is TRBV9, with a tentative D call TRBD2 (7 bases). Germline CDR1 is SGDLS and CDR2 is YYNGEE. The CDR3 runs 15 residues. Trimming left V 4 bases short and J 7 bases short, with 18 bases between. The CDR3: CASSLLAGAVNEQFF. The CDR3 DNA is TGTGCCAGCAGCCTACTCGCGGGGGCGGTAAATGAGCAGTTCTTC.

V and J are TRBV20-1 and TRBJ2-7, with D tentatively TRBD2 (5 bases). V lost 3 bases to trimming and J lost 6 bases, with 9 bases between them. From germline, CDR1 is DFQATT and CDR2 SNEGSKA (reference sequence). The CDR3 loop spans 11 amino acids. CDR3 sequence (DNA): TGCAGTGCTAGTAACGCGGGCGAGCAGTACTTC. It yields the protein CSASNAGEQYF.

This clonotype was recorded a few times. The CDR3 sequence is CSGRPTNEKLFF. The CDR3 DNA sequence: TGCAGTGGAAGGCCGACTAATGAAAAACTGTTTTTT. The chain is built from TRBV20-1 and TRBJ1-4; no clear D gene. The germline gives CDR1 DFQATT, CDR2 SNEGSKA (reference sequence). The CDR3 is made up of 12 amino acids. The V gene lost 7 bases and the J gene lost 2 bases, with 8 bases spanning the gap.

This clonotype was counted only a few times. The chain uses TRBV7-3 and TRBJ1-2; no definite D call. Germline lookup yields CDR1 SGHTA and CDR2 FQGTGA. This CDR3 contains 15 residues. Trimming cost V 2 bases and J 8 bases, with 18 bases left between them. The CDR3 reads CASSLGPPYLSGYTF. The DNA of the CDR3 is TGTGCCAGCAGCTTAGGGCCGCCCTATCTGAGCGGCTACACCTTC.

The V and J genes are TRBV4-3 and TRBJ2-7, with D perhaps matching TRBD2 (6 bases). The CDR3 spans 17 residues. Germline CDR1 and CDR2: LGHNA and YSLEER. Trimming pared 0 bases from V and 2 bases from J, leaving 17 bases between. CDR3: CASSQDQAGEVPYEQYF. The CDR3 coding sequence is TGCGCCAGCAGCCAAGATCAGGCTGGGGAGGTACCCTACGAGCAGTACTTC.

This clonotype showed up just a few times. The chain recombines TRBV12-5 with TRBJ1-5; 7 nucleotides line up with TRBD1. V shed 3 bases, J shed 7 bases, and the junction held 0 bases outside the gene matches. Germline V gives CDR1 LGHNT, CDR2 FRNRAP. This CDR3 is built from 12 residues. The CDR3 DNA reads TGTGCTAGTGGTTTCAGGGGGCAGCCCCAGCATTTT. Amino acid sequence: CASGFRGQPQHF.

The V call is TRBV10-3, the J call TRBJ1-2; no clear D. V gave up 3 bases and J gave up 4 bases, with 9 bases separating them. Germline V gene sequence: CDR1 ENHRY, CDR2 SYGVKD. This CDR3 comprises 13 residues. CDR3 nucleotide sequence: TGTGCCATCAGTGAACGGGCAGGCTATGGCTACACCTTC. It codes for CAISERAGYGYTF.

This clonotype was detected only a few times. The chain employs TRBV12-3 or TRBV12-4 and TRBJ2-3; 8 bases line up with TRBD2. V gave up 2 bases and J gave up 0 bases; unmatched junction bases: 4. The CDR3 totals 16 residues. CDR3 region: CASSLIAGRSTDTQYF. The CDR3 DNA follows: TGTGCCAGCAGTTTAATAGCGGGGAGAAGCACAGATACGCAGTATTTT.

This sequence joins TRBV12-3 or TRBV12-4 and TRBJ2-2, with D perhaps matching TRBD2 (6 bases). V was shortened by 0 bases and J by 4 bases, with 9 bases between the two germline ends. CDR3 length: 15 residues. The CDR3 nucleotides are TGTGCCAGCAGTTTAGCGTCCGGGGGCACCGGGGAGCTGTTTTTT. This codes for CASSLASGGTGELFF.

DNA for the CDR3: TGTGCCAGCAGCCCTTGGAAGACAGGGCCCGGCTATGGCTACACCTTC. It translates to CASSPWKTGPGYGYTF. The chain recombines TRBV12-3 or TRBV12-4 with TRBJ1-2; 7 bases are a match to TRBD1. The V and J ends lost 6 bases and 4 bases, in that order; junction bases with no gene match: 14. This CDR3 is 16 amino acids long.

V usage is TRBV20-1 and J usage is TRBJ2-7; tentative D call: TRBD1 (5 bases). V was cut by 3 bases and J by 6 bases, with 15 bases left in between. CDR3 length: 13 residues. Germline V gene sequence: CDR1 DFQATT, CDR2 SNEGSKA (reference sequence). The DNA of the CDR3 is TGCAGTGCTAGGGGCGGCGAGCAGGGCGAGCAGTACTTC. It yields the protein CSARGGEQGEQYF.